This T cell receptor (beta chain) was profiled in a study of blood T cell repertoires in COVID-19. Study-level information: COVID-19 samples, acute and convalescent, were from the United States, Italy and Spain. The cDNA or gDNA used as material had been derived from T cells, B-cell-depleted T cells, or PBMCs.

Original handling: Reference gene primer amplification gave estimated nucleated cell counts. Using immunoSEQ multiplex PCR, the repertoire was profiled, and TCRdb retains in-frame clones only, with some absent. V and J calls and clone size are as listed in that table; D and trimming were resolved from the DNA. The sample carries 300,000 to 450,000 clones, 81% recorded once. This CDR3 region has 16 residues. Per germline, CDR1 LNHDA and CDR2 SQIVND (reference sequence). Trimming removed 6 bases at V and 0 bases at J, with 15 bases between. The TCR comes from a human donor with acute or convalescent COVID-19. The donor label of this sample is uncertain. The sample taken for sequencing was peripheral blood. V and J are TRBV19 and TRBJ1-5, with a weak D call TRBD1 (5 bases). This CDR3 reads CASRGMTDYSNQPQHF. In DNA form, the CDR3 reads TGTGCCAGTAGGGGGATGACAGATTATAGCAATCAGCCCCAGCATTTT.